This T cell receptor beta chain was profiled in a study of cytomegalovirus exposure and HLA in healthy donors (TCRdb year 2017). Describing the broader study: According to an earlier analysis of 450 to 650 of the donors, about 170 million T cells yielded roughly 110 million unique TCR beta sequences and roughly 280 Gb of sequence data. Roughly 300 gigabases of sequencing data and about 92 million unique TCR sequences made up an early release that covered several hundred HLA-typed donors. The genetic ancestry cluster associated with self-reported Caucasian donors included 81% of the 300 to 400 genotyped donors. The study aimed to test whether signatures of past pathogen exposure could be identified by cataloging public T cell receptors. The study used immunosequencing to profile the T cell repertoires of approximately 650 subjects and linked those repertoires to cytomegalovirus serostatus. Besides the first cohort of 550 to 750 subjects, a separate validation cohort made up of over 100 different subjects was used. To predict cytomegalovirus infection status, the study combined high-throughput TCR immunosequencing, statistical association of individual TCRs with disease status, and machine learning. A later analysis re-analyzed previously published TCR beta repertoires from 650 to 800 donors and added high-resolution HLA genotyping to study TCR occurrence patterns. The later analysis used no new phenotypic data to find candidate immune exposures, relying instead on TCR beta sequences and their occurrence across donors. An earlier analysis of 500 to 750 of the donors applied high-throughput TCR beta sequencing to assess whether each TCR beta V gene segment acted as functional or pseudogenic. Donor age, sex, ethnicity and CMV serostatus were compiled alongside the repertoire data. In a later genetic analysis, genome-wide SNP genotypes for about 55% of the roughly 700 donors were used, and that subset was treated as a discovery cohort. All discovery cohort repertoires had been generated on a single sequencing platform. HLA typing covered class I and class II loci at four-digit resolution. Typing coverage differed by locus: A, B, C, DRB1 and DQB1 were typed in roughly 629-630 donors, DQA1 in 500 to 550, DPA1 in 600 to 610, and DPB1 in 472. Because of strong linkage in the cohort, five DR-DQ haplotypes were treated as single units for association and clustering. Across 398 genotyped donors of the cohort, an average of roughly 230,000 unique TCR beta nucleotide sequences per donor were sequenced, and about a sixth of those sequences were non-productive.

The research as a whole found: Linkage disequilibrium might explain the correlated functional status among segregating V segments, but an unknown experimental factor could not be excluded. Roughly uniform sequencing depth across donors was assumed in presence/absence analyses, although this assumption may not hold. A further reported finding was that TCR beta sequences accurately predicted the HLA-A and HLA-B alleles for most subjects in the first cohort. Because the 87-base-pair reads could not distinguish some IMGT-functional V segments, including TRBV6-2 and TRBV6-3, those segments were excluded. In a later analysis, most CMV-associated TCR beta chains were found to appear HLA-restricted, with HLA associations seemingly driven largely by CMV exposure. A cluster of highly shared sequence variants was judged likely to represent a technical artifact of the sequencing pipeline. While some public TCRs were present in many individuals, most TCR sequences turned up only very rarely across donors. In a later analysis, several top co-occurrence clusters were reported to appear linked to parvovirus B19, influenza, CMV and Epstein-Barr virus. An association between a missense DCLRE1C variant and V-gene and J-gene trimming of TCR beta chains was found in a later genetic analysis and replicated in an independent cohort. When HLA alleles, especially DR and DQ, strongly co-occurred, TCR associations were difficult to assign to individual alleles. A later analysis found that HLA-associated TCR beta chains were more clonally expanded and had lower generation probabilities than equally common non-associated chains. Because counts were too low, 15 to 20 rarely observed V segments, including chromosome 9 orphons, were excluded from the earlier analysis of fewer than 650 of the donors. Because HLA typing was unavailable for some donors at each locus, only the typed subset was used in association tests. In a later analysis, some 18,000 TCR beta sequences were associated with specific HLA alleles at a false discovery rate of 0.05. This cohort had only TCR beta chains sequenced, and the lack of alpha or paired-chain data limited which features could be detected. A few of the identified cytomegalovirus-associated TCR beta chains were confirmed in vitro to be specific for cytomegalovirus antigens. In the study, approximately 160 TCR beta chains were listed as associated with cytomegalovirus. In a later genetic analysis, fewer N-insertions in productive TCRs were reported among donors in an Asian-associated ancestry cluster than the approximately 670-donor mean. An earlier analysis of approximately 590 of the donors showed that most TCR beta V segments appeared in productive rearrangements either about 87% or about 30% of the time, which broadly matched IMGT annotations. According to the authors, the approach could potentially be generalized to other disease states and immunological phenotypes. CMV serostatus was the only immune exposure information available for the cohort. Cytomegalovirus status was reported to be diagnosed by the classifier with high specificity and sensitivity in both the original and validation cohorts. A later analysis found that TCR association rates varied across HLA loci, with DRB1 alleles showing the most associated TCRs and HLA-C alleles the fewest.

In total, roughly 670 healthy bone marrow donors made up the cohort. At the time of sampling, all cohort members were nominally healthy, though unrecorded immune exposures were likely present. The donor was CMV seropositive and was included in the group of 300 or so seropositive cohort members. A peripheral blood sample was provided by each donor, and peripheral blood mononuclear cells were used for TCR beta sequencing. The Qiagen DNeasy Blood Extraction Kit was used to extract genomic DNA from the blood cell samples. Notes on this clone: What antigen it recognizes has not been identified. One base away there is no much larger clone; base qualities are not given.

The library relied on the immunoSEQ multiplex PCR assay. For the multiplex PCR, a mixture combining 60 forward primers for TCR Vbeta segments and 13 reverse primers for TCR Jbeta segments was used. A multiplex PCR assay on genomic DNA amplified the CDR3 region of rearranged TCR beta genes. The Illumina HiSeq System was used to sequence the amplified TCR beta libraries as 87-base-pair reads. Processing in the source paper ran as follows. In a later analysis, some 80 million unique TCR beta chains were counted across the roughly 700 repertoires, and around 11 million of these chains were shared by at least two donors. A nearest-neighbor algorithm error-corrected the raw reads and collapsed the reads into unique sequences, merging closely related sequences to remove PCR and sequencing errors. V, D and J gene segments were assigned by aligning CDR3 sequences to IMGT reference sequences. For a sequence to be retained, a match of at least six nucleotides was required to both a V gene segment and a J gene segment. Rearrangements were called productive when the CDR3 lacked stop codons and stayed in frame with V and J; all others were non-productive. Following IMGT convention, CDR3 was defined as the stretch from the second conserved V-encoded cysteine up to the conserved J-encoded phenylalanine. In an earlier analysis of roughly 610 of the donors, sequences lacking an unambiguous match to a single V gene segment were excluded. In an earlier analysis of more than 500 of the donors, a V segment was called functional when productive rearrangements were above 56.7%, and segregating when the standard deviation between donors exceeded 5%. A statistical classification framework was built to diagnose cytomegalovirus status from the catalog of TCR beta chain sequences. In a later analysis, V and J genes were assigned by comparing TCR nucleotide sequences against IMGT/GENE-DB human TR gene sequences. Using the TCRdist pipeline, a later analysis assigned CDR3 sequences along with most-parsimonious VDJ recombination scenarios. In a later analysis, each TCR beta chain was defined by its CDR3 amino acid sequence together with its V-gene family, and reads without a unique V-gene family were excluded. A later analysis removed 500 to 650 highly shared, low-generation-probability nucleotide sequences to deal with suspected cross-contamination and a sequencing artifact. In a later analysis, a clonal expansion index was calculated for each public chain from normalized within-repertoire ranks of inferred template counts. In a later analysis, generation probabilities were computed using a VDJ recombination model fitted to out-of-frame rearrangements, and the results were checked against IGoR. Hypergeometric tests were used in a later analysis to score TCR-TCR, TCR-HLA and TCR-CMV co-occurrence, with a repertoire-size bias correction applied to the TCR pairs. False discovery rates were estimated in a later analysis by permuting HLA or CMV assignments 20 times. In a later analysis, co-occurring TCRs were grouped with DBSCAN, and TCRdist sequence similarity was added when clustering was performed within HLA-allele-positive subsets. For co-occurrence clustering, repertoires with fewer than 30,000 or more than 120,000 public chains were excluded, along with a handful of repertoires with anomalous nucleotide sharing. TCRdb's version of the immuneACCESS table is confined to in-frame rearrangements and falls short of the full clone set. An unresolved V gene accounts for under half of the shortfall where checked; the remainder is of unknown origin. The V and J calls and the clone size are those of that table, but D and trimming were determined from the DNA. The sample records around 180,000 clones, approximately 84% of which are singletons. The ten largest clones capture around 4.8% of the sample.

Taken from the germline V gene, the CDR1 and CDR2 loops are ENHRY and SYGVKD. Inclusive of the bounding cysteine and phenylalanine, the CDR3 is 13 residues long. Only the CDR3 DNA is retained, 39 bases long and in frame from the first base. Sequenced: PBMCs. The V and J genes are TRBV10-3 and TRBJ2-3; perhaps TRBD2 is the D gene, with 7 bases matching. This TCR was recovered from a girl aged 5 to 17 in good health and CMV-seropositive. The sequenced DNA: TGTCTCAAGAGGGGGGGCTTGACAGATACGCAGTATTTT. This encodes CLKRGGLTDTQYF.